A single sample is the source of the 6 T cell receptor beta chains below, sequenced in a study of cytomegalovirus exposure and HLA in healthy donors. The PCR employed 60 Vbeta primers together with 13 Jbeta primers. Profiled with immunoSEQ multiplex PCR; TCRdb holds only in-frame clones, not every one. Of 200,000 to 250,000 clones detected, 78% appear once; the ten largest clones hold approximately 0.47%. Sequenced sample: PBMCs. The receptors were sampled from a boy between 10 and 17 years old in good health and CMV-seronegative.

This clone was recorded only once. The chain couples TRBV5-4 to TRBJ2-5; the D gene is possibly TRBD2 (6 bases). CDR1 is SGHNT, CDR2 YYREEE, per germline (reference sequence). Trimming cost V 4 bases and J 12 bases, with 19 bases left between them. The length of the CDR3 is 13 residues. CDR3 residues: CASSPGDHRNEYF. In DNA, the CDR3 is TGTGCCAGCAGCCCGGGGGACCATCGAAACGAGTACTTC.

As for this clone: Likely a read error: the CDR3 ends without its conserved phenylalanine or tryptophan. As DNA, the CDR3 is TGTGCCAGCAGCTTCGATGGGACAGGGGGCCACGAGCAGTACCTC. This codes for CASSFDGTGGHEQYL. This sequence joins TRBV5-6 and TRBJ2-7, with TRBD1 matching 12 bases. CDR1 SGHDT and CDR2 YYEEEE come from the germline V gene. CDR3 length: 15 amino acids. Trimming cost V 2 bases and J 5 bases; bases outside gene matches: 5.

This chain joins TRBV29-1 and TRBJ1-2; D unresolved. CDR3 length: 13 amino acids. Trimming left V 3 bases short and J 1 base short, with 9 bases between. Germline CDR1 SQVTM, CDR2 ANQGSEA. The CDR3 nucleotides read TGCAGCGTTGAGTCCCCCCGTAACTATGGCTACACCTTC. Translated, it gives CSVESPRNYGYTF. The variable domain in full, with the rest retrieved from reference TRBV29-1 and TRBJ1-2, is SAVISQKPSRDICQRGTSLTIQCQVDSQVTMMFWYRQQPGQSLTLIATANQGSEATYESGFVIDKFPISRPNLTFSTLTVSNMSPEDSSIYLCSVESPRNYGYTFGSGTRLTVV.

This chain links TRBV5-1 with TRBJ1-4; no definite D call. Trimming left V 0 bases short and J 6 bases short, with 6 bases between. This CDR3 has 13 residues. Germline CDR1 is SGHRS and CDR2 is YFSETQ. This CDR3 is CASSLDSHEKLFF. In DNA form, the CDR3 reads TGCGCCAGCAGCTTGGACAGCCATGAAAAACTGTTTTTT.

V usage is TRBV9 and J usage is TRBJ1-1; a possible D gene is TRBD1 (5 bases). The CDR3 is made up of 15 amino acids. Trimming pared 4 bases from V and 3 bases from J, leaving 16 bases between. From germline, CDR1 is SGDLS and CDR2 YYNGEE. CDR3 region: CASSTPGSRDTEAFF. The CDR3 DNA reads TGTGCCAGCAGCACACCAGGGTCTCGGGACACTGAAGCTTTCTTT. Full variable domain (remainder filled in from reference TRBV9 and TRBJ1-1): DSGVTQTPKHLITATGQRVTLRCSPRSGDLSVYWYQQSLDQGLQFLIQYYNGEERAKGNILERFSAQQFPDLHSELNLSSLELGDSALYFCASSTPGSRDTEAFFGQGTRLTVV.

The chain carries TRBV6-1 and TRBJ2-7, with D tentatively TRBD2 (5 bases). This CDR3 contains 17 residues. Trimming pared 1 base from V and 3 bases from J, leaving 19 bases between. Germline values: CDR1 MNHNS, CDR2 SASEGT. This chain's CDR3 is CASSEGPIVAGVYEQYF. The DNA of the CDR3 is TGTGCCAGCAGTGAAGGCCCTATCGTGGCGGGTGTCTACGAGCAGTACTTC.